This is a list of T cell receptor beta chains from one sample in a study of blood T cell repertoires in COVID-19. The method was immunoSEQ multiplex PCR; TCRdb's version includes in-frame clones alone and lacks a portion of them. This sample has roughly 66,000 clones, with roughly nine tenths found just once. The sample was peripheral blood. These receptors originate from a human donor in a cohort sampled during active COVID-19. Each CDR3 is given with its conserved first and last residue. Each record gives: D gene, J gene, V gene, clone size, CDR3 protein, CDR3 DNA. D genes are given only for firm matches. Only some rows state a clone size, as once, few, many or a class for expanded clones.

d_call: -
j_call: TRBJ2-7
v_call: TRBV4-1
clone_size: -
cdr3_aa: CASSQDVGRVGTYEQYF
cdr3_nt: TGCGCCAGCAGCCAAGATGTTGGCAGGGTCGGTACCTACGAGCAGTACTTC

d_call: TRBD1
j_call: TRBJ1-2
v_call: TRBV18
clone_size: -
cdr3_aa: CASSRLGQGYGYTF
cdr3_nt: TGTGCCAGCTCACGGTTGGGACAGGGCTATGGCTACACCTTC

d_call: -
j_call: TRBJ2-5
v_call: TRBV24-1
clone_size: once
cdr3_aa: CATSVAEGTGQETQYF
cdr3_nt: TGTGCCACCAGTGTCGCCGAGGGCACCGGCCAAGAGACCCAGTACTTC

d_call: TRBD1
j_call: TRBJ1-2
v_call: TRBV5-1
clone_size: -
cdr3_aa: CASSLGQGGAVATTF
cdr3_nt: TGCGCCAGCAGCCTGGGACAGGGGGGGGCAGTGGCCACCACCTTC

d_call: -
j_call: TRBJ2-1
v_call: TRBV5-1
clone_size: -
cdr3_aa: CASSLASWAAYNEQFF
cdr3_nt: TGCGCCAGCAGCTTGGCCTCCTGGGCAGCATACAATGAGCAGTTCTTC

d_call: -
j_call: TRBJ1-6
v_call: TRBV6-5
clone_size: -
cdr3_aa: CASSSYNSPLHF
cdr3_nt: TGTGCCAGCAGCTCGTATAATTCACCCCTCCACTTT

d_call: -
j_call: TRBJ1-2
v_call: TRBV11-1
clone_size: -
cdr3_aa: CASSLVSSRDAYGYTF
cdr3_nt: TGTGCCAGCAGCTTAGTTTCGAGCAGGGATGCCTATGGCTACACCTTC

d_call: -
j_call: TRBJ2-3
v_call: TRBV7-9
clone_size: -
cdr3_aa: CASSLMASTDTQYF
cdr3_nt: TGTGCCAGCAGCTTAATGGCTAGCACAGATACGCAGTATTTT

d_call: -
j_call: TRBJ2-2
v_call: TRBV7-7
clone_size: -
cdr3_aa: CASSLVGAGELFF
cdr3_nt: TGTGCTAGCAGCTTAGTCGGAGCCGGGGAGCTGTTTTTT

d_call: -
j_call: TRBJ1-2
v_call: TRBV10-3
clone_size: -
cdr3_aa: CAISESGRGPEGYGYTF
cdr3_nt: TGTGCCATCAGTGAGTCGGGTAGAGGTCCCGAGGGCTATGGCTACACCTTC

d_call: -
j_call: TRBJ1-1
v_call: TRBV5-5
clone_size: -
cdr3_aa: CASSGPGAENTEAFF
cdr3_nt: TGTGCCAGCAGCGGGCCAGGGGCAGAGAACACTGAAGCTTTCTTT

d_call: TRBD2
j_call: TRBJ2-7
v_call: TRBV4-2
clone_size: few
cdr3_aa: CASSQVPRELSYEQYF
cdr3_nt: TGTGCCAGCAGCCAAGTTCCGCGGGAGCTCTCCTACGAGCAGTACTTC

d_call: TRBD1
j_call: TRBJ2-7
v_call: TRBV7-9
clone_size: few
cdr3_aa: CASSYTGTASYEQYF
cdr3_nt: TGTGCCAGCAGCTACACCGGGACAGCTTCCTACGAGCAGTACTTC

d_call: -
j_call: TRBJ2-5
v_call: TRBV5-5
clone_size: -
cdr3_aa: CASSPGGQQETQYF
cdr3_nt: TGTGCCAGCAGCCCTGGGGGACAACAAGAGACCCAGTACTTC

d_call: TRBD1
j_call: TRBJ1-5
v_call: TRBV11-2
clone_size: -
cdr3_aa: CASSPDRDQPQHF
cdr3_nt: TGTGCCAGCAGCCCGGACAGGGATCAGCCCCAGCATTTT

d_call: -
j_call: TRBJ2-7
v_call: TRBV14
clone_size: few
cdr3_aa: CASSQGFGDPVYF
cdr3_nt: TGTGCCAGCAGCCAAGGGTTCGGAGACCCGGTGTACTTC

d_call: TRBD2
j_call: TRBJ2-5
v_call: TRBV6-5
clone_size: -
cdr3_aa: CASNAGGNRETQYF
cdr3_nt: TGTGCCAGCAACGCGGGAGGTAACAGAGAGACCCAGTACTTC

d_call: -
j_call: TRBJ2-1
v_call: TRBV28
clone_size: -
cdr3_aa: CAAALSNEQFF
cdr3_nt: TGTGCCGCCGCTCTGAGCAATGAGCAGTTCTTC

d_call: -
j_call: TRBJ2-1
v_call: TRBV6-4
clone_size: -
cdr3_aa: CASSVSVNNEQFF
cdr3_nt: TGTGCCAGCAGTGTCTCTGTAAACAATGAGCAGTTCTTC

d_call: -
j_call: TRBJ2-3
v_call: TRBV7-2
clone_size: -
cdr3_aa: CASSLSGLRTDTQYF
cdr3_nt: TGTGCCAGCAGCTTAAGCGGACTCCGCACAGATACGCAGTATTTT

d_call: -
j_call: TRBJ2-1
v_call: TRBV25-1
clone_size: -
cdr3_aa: CASSDPGTNNEQFF
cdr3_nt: TGTGCCAGCAGTGACCCCGGGACAAACAATGAGCAGTTCTTC

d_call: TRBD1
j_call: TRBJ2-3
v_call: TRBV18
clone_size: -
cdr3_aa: CASSPQRTRDRRVDTQYF
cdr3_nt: TGTGCCAGCTCACCACAGAGAACCCGGGACAGGCGAGTAGATACGCAGTATTTT

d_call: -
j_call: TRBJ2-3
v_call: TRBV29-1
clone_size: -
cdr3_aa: CICGPLTDTQYF
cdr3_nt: TGCATCTGCGGCCCCCTCACAGATACGCAGTATTTT

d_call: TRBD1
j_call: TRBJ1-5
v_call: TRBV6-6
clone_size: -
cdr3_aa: CASSMDRGSNQPQHF
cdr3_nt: TGTGCCAGCAGCATGGACAGGGGTAGCAATCAGCCCCAGCATTTT

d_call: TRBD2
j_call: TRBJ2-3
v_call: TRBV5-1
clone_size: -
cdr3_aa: CASSSSGGPPDTQYF
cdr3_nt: TGCGCCAGCAGCTCCAGCGGGGGGCCGCCAGATACGCAGTATTTT

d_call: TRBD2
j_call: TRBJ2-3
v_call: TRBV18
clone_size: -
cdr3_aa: CASSPPGLAGGVADTQYF
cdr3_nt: TGTGCCAGCTCACCACCGGGACTAGCGGGAGGGGTAGCAGATACGCAGTATTTT